Included here is one TCR beta chain sequence, with context. The CDR3 runs to 14 residues. V shed 6 bases and J shed 0 bases, with 8 bases lying between them. Germline values: CDR1 ENHRY, CDR2 SYGVKD. This record comes from a study of blood T cell repertoires in COVID-19. Study as a whole: Researchers got acute and convalescent COVID-19 samples from the United States, Italy and Spain.

Sequencing was performed with immunoSEQ multiplex PCR; in TCRdb, only in-frame clones are kept and a portion is missing. The data contain over 85,000 clones, approximately 92% of them singletons. The rearrangement uses TRBV10-3 and TRBJ2-2; D might be TRBD1 (6 bases). Sequenced sample: peripheral blood. The clonotype originates from a woman in her fifties or sixties with COVID-19, enrolled during active disease. The CDR3: CAISAGANTGELFF. As DNA, the CDR3 is TGTGCCATCAGCGCAGGGGCGAACACCGGGGAGCTGTTTTTT.